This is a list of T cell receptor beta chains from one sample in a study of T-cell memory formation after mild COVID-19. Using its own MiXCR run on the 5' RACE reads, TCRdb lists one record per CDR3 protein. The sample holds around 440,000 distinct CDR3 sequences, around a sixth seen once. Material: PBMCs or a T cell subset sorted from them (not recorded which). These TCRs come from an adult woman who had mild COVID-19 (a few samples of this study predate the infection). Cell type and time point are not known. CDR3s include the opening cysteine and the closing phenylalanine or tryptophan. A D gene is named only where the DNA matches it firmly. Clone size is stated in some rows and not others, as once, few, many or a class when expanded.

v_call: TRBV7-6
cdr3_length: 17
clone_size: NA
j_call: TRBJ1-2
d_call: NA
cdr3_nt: TGTGCCAGCAGCTTAGCGCCTGGACGGGGGCAGGGAGTGGGCTACACCTTC
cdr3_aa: CASSLAPGRGQGVGYTF

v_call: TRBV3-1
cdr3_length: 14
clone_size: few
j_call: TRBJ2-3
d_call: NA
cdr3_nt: TGTGCCAGCAGCCAAGGGCCCCAGTCGGATACGCAGTATTTT
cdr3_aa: CASSQGPQSDTQYF

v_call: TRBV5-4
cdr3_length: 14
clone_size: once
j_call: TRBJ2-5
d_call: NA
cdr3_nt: TGTGCCAGCAGCGCGGACCCCGGGGAAGAGACCCAGTACTTC
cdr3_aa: CASSADPGEETQYF

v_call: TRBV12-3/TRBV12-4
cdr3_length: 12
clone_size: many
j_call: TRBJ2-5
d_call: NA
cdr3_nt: TGTGCCAGCAGTTTAGGGGAAGAGACCCAGTACTTC
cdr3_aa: CASSLGEETQYF

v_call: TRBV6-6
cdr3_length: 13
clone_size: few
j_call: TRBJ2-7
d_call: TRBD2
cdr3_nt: TGTGCCAGCAGTTTTGGGGACTACTACGAGCAGTACTTC
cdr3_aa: CASSFGDYYEQYF

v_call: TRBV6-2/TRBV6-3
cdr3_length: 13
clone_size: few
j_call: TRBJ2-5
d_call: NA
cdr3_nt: TGTGCCAGCGCTGGGGCAGTACTCGAGACCCAGTACTTC
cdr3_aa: CASAGAVLETQYF

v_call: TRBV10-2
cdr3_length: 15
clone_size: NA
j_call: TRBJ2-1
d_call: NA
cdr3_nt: TGCGCCAGCAGTGTTTCCCGGGGGTGGTACAATGAGCAGTTCTTC
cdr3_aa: CASSVSRGWYNEQFF

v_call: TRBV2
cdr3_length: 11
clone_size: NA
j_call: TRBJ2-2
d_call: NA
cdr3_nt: TGTGCCAGCAGGTGGACCGGGGAGCTGTTTTTT
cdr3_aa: CASRWTGELFF

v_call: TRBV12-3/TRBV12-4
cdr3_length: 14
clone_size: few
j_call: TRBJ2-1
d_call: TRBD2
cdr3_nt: TGTGCCAGCACCTCTAGCGGGAGGGGGTATGAGCAGTTCTTC
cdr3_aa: CASTSSGRGYEQFF

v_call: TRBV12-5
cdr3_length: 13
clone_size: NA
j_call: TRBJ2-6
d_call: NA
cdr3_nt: TGTGCTAGTAAAATGTCTGGGGCCAACGTCCTGACTTTC
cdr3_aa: CASKMSGANVLTF

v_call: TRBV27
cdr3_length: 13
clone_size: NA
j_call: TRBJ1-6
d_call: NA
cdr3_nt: TGTGCCAGCAGCCTCGAGGTTACTTCACCCCTCCACTTT
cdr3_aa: CASSLEVTSPLHF

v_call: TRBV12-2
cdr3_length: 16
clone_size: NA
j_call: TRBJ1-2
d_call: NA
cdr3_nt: TGTGCAAGTCGCTTAGCGATGAGACAGGGGATCTATGGCTACACCTTC
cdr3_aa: CASRLAMRQGIYGYTF

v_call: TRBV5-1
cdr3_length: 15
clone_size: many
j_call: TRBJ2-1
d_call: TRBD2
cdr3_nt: TGCGCCAGCGTGCGAGTCGGGGGGGCTGCCGATGAGCAGTTCTTC
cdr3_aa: CASVRVGGAADEQFF

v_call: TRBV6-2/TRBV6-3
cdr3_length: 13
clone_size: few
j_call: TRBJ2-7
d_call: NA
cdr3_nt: TGTGCCAGCAGTTACGGTTCAGGCTACGAGCAGTACTTC
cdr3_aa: CASSYGSGYEQYF

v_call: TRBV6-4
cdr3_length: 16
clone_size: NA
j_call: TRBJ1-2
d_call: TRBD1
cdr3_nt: TGTGCCAGCAGAAAACCGTGGACCGACTCAGGGGGTGGCTACACCTTC
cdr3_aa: CASRKPWTDSGGGYTF

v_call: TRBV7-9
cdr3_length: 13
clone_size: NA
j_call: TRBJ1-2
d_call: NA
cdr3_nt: TGTGCCAGCAGCAACGGACAGCCGTCGGGCTACACCTTC
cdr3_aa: CASSNGQPSGYTF

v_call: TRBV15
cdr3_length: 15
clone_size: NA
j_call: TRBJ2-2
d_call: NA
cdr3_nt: TGTGCCACCAGCAGAGATCTAGGGATTCCCGGGGAGCTGTTTTTT
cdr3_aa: CATSRDLGIPGELFF

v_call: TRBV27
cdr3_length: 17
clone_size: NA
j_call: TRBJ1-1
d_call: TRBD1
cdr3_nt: TGTGCCAGCCGACTGGGGGGCAGGGGGCCCCAGAACACTGAAGCTTTCTTT
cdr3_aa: CASRLGGRGPQNTEAFF

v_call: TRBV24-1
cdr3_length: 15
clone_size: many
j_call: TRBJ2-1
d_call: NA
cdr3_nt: TGTGCCACCAGTGATTTGGGCAGCAAGGGGCATGAGCAGTTCTTC
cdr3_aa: CATSDLGSKGHEQFF

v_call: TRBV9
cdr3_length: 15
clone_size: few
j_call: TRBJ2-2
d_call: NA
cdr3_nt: TGTGCCAGCAGCAGAGAGGGCGGGGGCTCCGGGGAGCTGTTTTTT
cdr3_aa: CASSREGGGSGELFF

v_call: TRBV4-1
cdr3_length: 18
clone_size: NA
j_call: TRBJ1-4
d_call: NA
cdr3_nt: TGCGCCAGCAGCCAAGATCGGGTCGGCACTACAACTAATGAAAAACTGTTTTTT
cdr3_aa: CASSQDRVGTTTNEKLFF

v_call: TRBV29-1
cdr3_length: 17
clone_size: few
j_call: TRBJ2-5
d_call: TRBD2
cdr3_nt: TGCAGCGTTGAAGATCGGGGACTAGCGGGACCGCAAGAGACCCAGTACTTC
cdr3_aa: CSVEDRGLAGPQETQYF

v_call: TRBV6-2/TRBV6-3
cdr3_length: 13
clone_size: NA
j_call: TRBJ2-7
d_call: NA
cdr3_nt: TGTGCCAGCAGTGAGGGGGGTCCGGGGGAGCAGTACTTC
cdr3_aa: CASSEGGPGEQYF

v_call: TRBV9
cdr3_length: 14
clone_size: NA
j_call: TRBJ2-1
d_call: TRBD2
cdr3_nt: TGTGCCAGCAGCGAATCAAGCGGGAGTAATGAGCAGTTCTTC
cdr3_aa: CASSESSGSNEQFF

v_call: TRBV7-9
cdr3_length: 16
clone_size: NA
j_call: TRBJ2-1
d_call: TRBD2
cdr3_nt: TGTGCCAGCAGCTTAGTCCCCAGCGGGGCGCCCAATGAGCAGTTCTTC
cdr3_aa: CASSLVPSGAPNEQFF

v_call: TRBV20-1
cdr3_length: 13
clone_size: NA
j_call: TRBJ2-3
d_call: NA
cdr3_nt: TGCAGTGCTCCCGAGGGCGTTTCAGATACGCAGTATTTT
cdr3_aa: CSAPEGVSDTQYF